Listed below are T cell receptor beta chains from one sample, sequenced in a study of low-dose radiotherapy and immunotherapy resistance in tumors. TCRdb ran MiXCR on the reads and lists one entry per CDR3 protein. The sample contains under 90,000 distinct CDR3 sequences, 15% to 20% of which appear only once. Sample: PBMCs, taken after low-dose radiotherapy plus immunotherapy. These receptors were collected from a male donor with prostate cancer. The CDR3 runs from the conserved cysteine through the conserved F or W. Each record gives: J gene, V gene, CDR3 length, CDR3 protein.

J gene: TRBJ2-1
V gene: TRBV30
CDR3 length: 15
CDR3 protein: CAWSVFKGIHNEQFF

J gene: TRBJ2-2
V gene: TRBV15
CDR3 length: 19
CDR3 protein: CATSRGYPTGGTNTGELFF

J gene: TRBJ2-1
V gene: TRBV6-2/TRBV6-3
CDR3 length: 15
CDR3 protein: CASSYKDRVYNEQFF

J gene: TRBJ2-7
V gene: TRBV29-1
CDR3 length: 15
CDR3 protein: CSVEATAFGSYEQYF

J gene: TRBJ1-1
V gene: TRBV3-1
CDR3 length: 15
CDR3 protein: CASSPSGTGNTEAFF

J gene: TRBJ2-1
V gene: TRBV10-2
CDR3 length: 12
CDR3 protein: CASSHGYNEQFF

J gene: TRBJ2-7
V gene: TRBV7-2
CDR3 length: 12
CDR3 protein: CASSLEVYEQYF

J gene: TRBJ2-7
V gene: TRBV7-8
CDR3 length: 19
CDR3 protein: CASSPTDRRTSGGSYEQYF

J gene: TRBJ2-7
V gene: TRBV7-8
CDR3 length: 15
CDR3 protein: CASSLAVVQGAEQYF

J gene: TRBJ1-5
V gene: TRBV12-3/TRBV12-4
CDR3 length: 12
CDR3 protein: CASTAFNQPQHF

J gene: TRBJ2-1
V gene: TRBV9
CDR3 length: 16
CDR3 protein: CASSPRLAGTYNEQFF

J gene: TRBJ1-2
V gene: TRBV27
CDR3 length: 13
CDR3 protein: CASSLSDRGGYTF

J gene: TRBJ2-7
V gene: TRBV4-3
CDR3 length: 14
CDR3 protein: CASSQDRLAGLQYF

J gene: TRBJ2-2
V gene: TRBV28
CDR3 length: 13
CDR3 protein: CASILANTGELFF

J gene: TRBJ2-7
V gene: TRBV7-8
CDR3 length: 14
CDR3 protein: CASSLAGGSYEQYF

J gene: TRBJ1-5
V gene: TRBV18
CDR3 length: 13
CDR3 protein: CASSLYSNQPQHF

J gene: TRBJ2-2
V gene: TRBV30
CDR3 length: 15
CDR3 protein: CAGAGWGRNTGELFF

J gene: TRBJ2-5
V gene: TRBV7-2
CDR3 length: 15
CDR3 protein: CASGRGLGGQETQYF

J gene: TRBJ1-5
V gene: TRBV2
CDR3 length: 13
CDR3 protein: CASRYTGNQPQHF

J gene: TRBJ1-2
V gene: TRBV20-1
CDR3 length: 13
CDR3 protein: CSARTAAFYGYTF

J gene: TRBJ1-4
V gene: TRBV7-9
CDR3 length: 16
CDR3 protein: CASSVIRWATNEKLFF

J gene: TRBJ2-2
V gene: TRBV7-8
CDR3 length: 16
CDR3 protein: CASSPTSGPNTGELFF

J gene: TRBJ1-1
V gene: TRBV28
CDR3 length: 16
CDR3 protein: CASSSLMSGTNTEAFF

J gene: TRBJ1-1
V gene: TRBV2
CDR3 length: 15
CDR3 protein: CASSVTRGLNTEAFF

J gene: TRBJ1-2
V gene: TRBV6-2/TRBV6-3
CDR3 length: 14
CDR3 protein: CASSHKQSNYGYTF

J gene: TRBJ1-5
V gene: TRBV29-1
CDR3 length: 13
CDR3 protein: CSVDSGIGQPQHF

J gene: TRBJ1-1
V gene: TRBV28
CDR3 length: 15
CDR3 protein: CASSFVGAGGTEAFF

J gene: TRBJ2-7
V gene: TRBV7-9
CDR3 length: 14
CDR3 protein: CASSLSSVSYEQYF

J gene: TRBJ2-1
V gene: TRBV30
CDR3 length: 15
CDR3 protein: CAWRGTTSSYNEQFF

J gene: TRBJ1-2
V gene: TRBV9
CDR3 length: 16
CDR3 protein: CASSFNRGSSNYGYTF

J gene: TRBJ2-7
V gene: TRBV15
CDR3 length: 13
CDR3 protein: CATSRGGSYEQYF

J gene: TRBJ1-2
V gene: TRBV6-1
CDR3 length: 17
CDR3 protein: CASIRHHRDRENYGYTF

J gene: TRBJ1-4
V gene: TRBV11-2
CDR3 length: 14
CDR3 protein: CASSFGTAREKLFF

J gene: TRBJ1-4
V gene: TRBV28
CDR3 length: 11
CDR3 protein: CAISSRLGLFF

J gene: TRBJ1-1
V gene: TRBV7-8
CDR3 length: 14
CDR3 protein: CASSLGTVNTEAFF

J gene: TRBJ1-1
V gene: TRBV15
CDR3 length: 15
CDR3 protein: CATSRSLDTNTEAFF

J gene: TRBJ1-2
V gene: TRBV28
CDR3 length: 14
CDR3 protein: CASSFGGGPYGYTF

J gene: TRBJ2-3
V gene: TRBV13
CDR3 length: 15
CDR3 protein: CASSLGQRGTDTQYF

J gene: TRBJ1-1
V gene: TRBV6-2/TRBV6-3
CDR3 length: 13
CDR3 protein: CASSGLGDYEAFF

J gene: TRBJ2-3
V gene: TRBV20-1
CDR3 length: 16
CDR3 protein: CSASRYSGASTDTQYF

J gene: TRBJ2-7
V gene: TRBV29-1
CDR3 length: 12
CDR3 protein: CSGGQGIYEQYF

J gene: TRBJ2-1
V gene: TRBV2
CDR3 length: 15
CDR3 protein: CASSPPGGSYNEQFF

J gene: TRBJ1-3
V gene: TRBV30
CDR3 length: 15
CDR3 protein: CALYQGAFAGNTIYF

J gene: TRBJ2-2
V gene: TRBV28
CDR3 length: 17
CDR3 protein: CASSPQTGGSPAGELFF

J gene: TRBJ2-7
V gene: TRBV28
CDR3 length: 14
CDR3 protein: CASRIPGQGFEQYF

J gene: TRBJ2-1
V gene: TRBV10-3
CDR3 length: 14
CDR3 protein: CAISPSANYNEQFF

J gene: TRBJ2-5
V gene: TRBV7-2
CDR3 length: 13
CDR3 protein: CASSGAGGKTQYF

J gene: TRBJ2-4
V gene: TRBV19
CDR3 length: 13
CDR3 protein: CASSGTPKNIQYF

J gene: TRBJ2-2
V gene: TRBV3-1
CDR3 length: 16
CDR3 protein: CASSQGPGRGTGELFF